The 8 T cell receptor beta chains reported below all come from one sample, sequenced in a study of blood T cell repertoires in COVID-19. The assay was immunoSEQ multiplex PCR, and TCRdb's table has in-frame clones only and misses some. The table lists roughly 38,000 clones, around four fifths of them singletons. Input material: peripheral blood. These receptors originate from a man aged 45-60 years with active COVID-19.

This clone showed up just once. The gene calls are TRBV2 and TRBJ2-7; TRBD1 might be the D (5 bases). The CDR3 spans 13 residues. The V and J ends lost 6 bases and 3 bases respectively, with 12 bases between them. In germline, CDR1 is SNHLY, CDR2 FYNNEI. CDR3 loop: CASRSRVVYEQYF. The CDR3 bases are TGTGCCAGCAGGTCCAGGGTGGTCTACGAGCAGTACTTC.

The chain joins TRBV5-1 to TRBJ1-4; tentatively, D is TRBD1 (5 bases). The V gene lost 1 base and the J gene lost 4 bases, with 8 bases spanning the gap. The CDR3 is made up of 14 amino acids. Germline lookup yields CDR1 SGHRS and CDR2 YFSETQ. The chain's CDR3 is CASSLNQGNEKLFF. DNA for the CDR3: TGCGCCAGCAGCTTGAACCAGGGTAATGAAAAACTGTTTTTT.

The rearrangement uses TRBV5-5 and TRBJ2-7, with TRBD2 matching 15 bases. The CDR3 has 19 residues. Germline CDR1 is SGHKS and CDR2 is YYEKEE (reference sequence). Losses at the gene ends were 2 bases for V and 2 bases for J; bases not matched to a gene: 11. CDR3 in amino acids: CASSFRGLAGGTHTYEQYF. CDR3 nucleotides: TGTGCCAGCAGCTTTCGGGGACTAGCGGGGGGCACTCATACCTACGAGCAGTACTTC.

The V and J genes are TRBV7-2 and TRBJ1-6, with a tentative D call TRBD1 (5 bases). Per the germline V gene, CDR1 is SGHTA and CDR2 is FQGNSA. This CDR3 is 16 amino acids long. V lost 0 bases to trimming and J lost 8 bases, with 14 bases between them. The CDR3 region has the DNA TGTGCCAGCAGCTTAGCGCGACCAGGGTCGCATTCACCCCTCCACTTT. Protein: CASSLARPGSHSPLHF.

The chain is built from TRBV7-9 and TRBJ2-7; 7 bases match TRBD1. This CDR3 has 15 residues. Trimming cost V 5 bases and J 2 bases; bases outside gene matches: 9. The germline gives CDR1 SEHNR, CDR2 FQNEAQ (reference sequence). The CDR3 spells CASSKTGIGTYEQYF. The CDR3 coding sequence is TGTGCCAGCAGCAAGACAGGGATAGGAACCTACGAGCAGTACTTC.

The chain links TRBV6-4 to TRBJ1-1, with 8 bases fitting TRBD1. The CDR3 has 14 amino acids. Germline CDR1 reads MRHNA; CDR2 reads SNTAGT. V was pared by 0 bases and J by 9 bases, with 6 bases of the junction left unmatched. CDR3 loop: CASSDSISGGQAFF. For the CDR3, the DNA is TGTGCCAGCAGTGACTCGATTTCAGGGGGCCAAGCTTTCTTT.

The chain carries TRBV28 and TRBJ2-1; 9 bases map to TRBD1. CDR3 length: 16 amino acids. V dropped 1 base and J dropped 8; count of bases not matched to a gene: 9. Germline CDR1 reads MDHEN; CDR2 reads SYDVKM. CDR3 DNA sequence: TGTGCCAGCAGTTTATCCCCCGGGACAGGGTTTTATGAGCAGTTCTTC. Its translation is CASSLSPGTGFYEQFF.

This sequence joins TRBV15 and TRBJ1-2; TRBD1 might be the D (5 bases). The CDR3 spans 13 residues. Germline assignment: CDR1 LNHNV and CDR2 YYDKDF (reference sequence). V lost 0 bases, J lost 6 bases, and 8 bases lay in between. CDR3 nucleotides: TGTGCCACCAGCAGAGATCAGGGCGATGGCTACACCTTC. Translating gives CATSRDQGDGYTF. Supplemented by reference TRBV15 and TRBJ1-2, the full variable domain reads DAMVIQNPRYQVTQFGKPVTLSCSQTLNHNVMYWYQQKSSQAPKLLFHYYDKDFNNEADTPDNFQSRRPNTSFCFLDIRSPGLGDTAMYLCATSRDQGDGYTFGSGTRLTVV.